Shown below are 30 T cell receptor beta chains from a single sample sequenced in a study of shared clonotypes between healthy human individuals. Terminally differentiated effector memory CD45RA+ cells were excluded from the naive CD8 cells, which were CD45RO-negative and positively selected for CCR7. The protocol was immunoSEQ multiplex PCR, while the TCRdb copy is restricted to in-frame clones and leaves out a portion. The sample yields approximately 810,000 clones, around 92% seen once. The specimen sequenced was naive CD8+ T cells sorted from blood. The receptor source for this set is a man aged 25 to 45 in good health.

The chain uses TRBV27 and TRBJ2-1, with a weak D call TRBD2 (6 bases). Germline V gives CDR1 MNHEY, CDR2 SMNVEV (reference sequence). The CDR3 runs to 15 residues. V was shortened by 7 bases and J by 3 bases, with 16 bases between the two germline ends. CDR3 sequence: CASTLAGSYYNEQFF. CDR3 nucleotide sequence: TGTGCCAGCACCCTCGCGGGAAGCTACTACAATGAGCAGTTCTTC.

V gene TRBV4-1 combines with J gene TRBJ1-1; possibly TRBD1 for D (5 bases). This CDR3 region has 17 residues. With 1 base removed from V and 0 bases from J, the gap between germline ends came to 15 bases. Per the germline V gene, CDR1 is MGHRA and CDR2 is YSYEKL. The CDR3 loop is CASSQGGRGGLNTEAFF. CDR3 DNA sequence: TGCGCCAGCAGCCAAGGGGGACGCGGAGGCTTGAACACTGAAGCTTTCTTT.

The CDR3 spells CASSPPLLGGSSTDTQYF. The CDR3 DNA reads TGTGCCAGCAGCCCGCCCTTGCTTGGCGGGAGTAGCACAGATACGCAGTATTTT. The V gene is TRBV7-8, the J gene TRBJ2-3; 7 nucleotides align to TRBD2. Trimming at V came to 5 bases and at J to 0 bases, leaving 14 bases not matched to a gene. Germline values: CDR1 SGHVS, CDR2 FQNEAQ. This CDR3 region has 18 residues.

The chain recombines TRBV27 with TRBJ2-1; TRBD2 matches 9 bases. The V and J ends lost 8 bases and 4 bases, in that order; junction bases with no gene match: 12. The CDR3 runs 16 residues. Germline assignment: CDR1 MNHEY and CDR2 SMNVEV (reference sequence). CDR3 in amino acids: CASGSRTSVRYNEQFF. As DNA, the CDR3 is TGTGCCAGCGGATCCCGGACTAGCGTGAGATACAATGAGCAGTTCTTC.

This clone has more than one count but fewer than ten. V is TRBV2 and J is TRBJ2-7, with 8 bases aligning to TRBD2. The V and J ends lost 5 bases and 6 bases, in that order; junction bases with no gene match: 3. Germline V gives CDR1 SNHLY, CDR2 FYNNEI. The CDR3 is 12 residues long. CDR3 sequence (DNA): TGTGCCAGCAGTTCACTAGCGGCCGAGCAGTACTTC. Translating gives CASSSLAAEQYF.

The chain uses TRBV29-1 and TRBJ2-7; D call uncertain. The germline V gene encodes CDR1 SQVTM and CDR2 ANQGSEA. Trimming took off 0 bases at V and 1 base at J, with 16 bases between the two ends. CDR3 length equals 16 residues. Here the CDR3 reads CSVEETGDGESYEQYF. In DNA form, the CDR3 reads TGCAGCGTTGAAGAGACTGGAGACGGAGAATCCTACGAGCAGTACTTC.

The chain's CDR3 is CASSSDGNTEAFF. The CDR3 DNA follows: TGTGCCAGCAGTTCTGACGGGAACACTGAAGCTTTCTTT. The chain links TRBV9 to TRBJ1-1; D is unresolved. Germline CDR1 SGDLS, CDR2 YYNGEE. The CDR3 sequence is 13 residues long. Deletions cut 5 bases from V and 1 base from J, with 9 bases between.

The V and J genes are TRBV5-1 and TRBJ2-3, with 7 bases identical to TRBD1. Germline CDR1 is SGHRS and CDR2 is YFSETQ. J lost 3 bases, V lost 5 bases, and 3 bases had no gene match. CDR3 size: 13 residues. The CDR3 protein is CASSRGLTDTQYF. The CDR3 DNA follows: TGCGCCAGCAGTAGGGGGCTAACAGATACGCAGTATTTT.

The gene calls are TRBV11-2 and TRBJ1-3; D is unresolved. Germline values: CDR1 SGHAT, CDR2 FQNNGV. The CDR3 spans 16 residues. V shed 3 bases and J shed 2 bases, with 14 bases lying between them. Here the CDR3 DNA reads TGTGCCAGCAGCTTCTCACTTCAGCGACCTGGAAACACCATATATTTT. Protein: CASSFSLQRPGNTIYF. Full variable domain (rest looked up from reference TRBV11-2 and TRBJ1-3): EAGVAQSPRYKIIEKRQSVAFWCNPISGHATLYWYQQILGQGPKLLIQFQNNGVVDDSQLPKDRFSAERLKGVDSTLKIQPAKLEDSAVYLCASSFSLQRPGNTIYFGEGSWLTVV.

The rearrangement joins TRBV10-3 to TRBJ2-6, with D hard to call. V was pared by 0 bases and J by 4 bases, with 4 bases between. Germline V lookup: CDR1 ENHRY, CDR2 SYGVKD. This CDR3 has 14 residues. The CDR3 nucleotides are TGTGCCATCAGTGAGTCGAACGGGGCCAACGTCCTGACTTTC. Its protein product is CAISESNGANVLTF.

The chain joins TRBV10-1 to TRBJ2-2; 7 nucleotides line up with TRBD1. V lost 4 bases to trimming and J lost 7 bases; unmatched junction nucleotides: 6. The germline V gene has CDR1 WNHNN and CDR2 SYGVQD (reference sequence). The CDR3 extends over 14 amino acids. The CDR3 loop reads CASSARGRGGELFF. The CDR3 region has the DNA TGCGCCAGCAGTGCTAGGGGGCGCGGCGGGGAGCTGTTTTTT.

The rearrangement uses TRBV11-2 and TRBJ2-4; 15 bases map to TRBD2. V lost 4 bases and J lost 2; bases outside the gene matches: 9. The CDR3 runs to 19 residues. Germline-derived CDR1 and CDR2 are SGHAT and FQNNGV. Here the CDR3 reads CASSSGLAGGPGSKNIQYF. DNA of the CDR3: TGTGCCAGCAGCTCCGGACTAGCGGGAGGGCCGGGGTCCAAAAACATTCAGTACTTC.

This chain joins TRBV29-1 and TRBJ2-3, with 12 bases matching TRBD2. This CDR3 is 18 amino acids long. Germline values: CDR1 SQVTM, CDR2 ANQGSEA. The junction had 10 bases not matched to a gene; V was cut back by 1 base and J by 2 bases. As DNA, the CDR3 is TGCAGCGTTGAAGTCCTCTCAGGACTAGCGGGACTCACAGATACGCAGTATTTT. It codes for CSVEVLSGLAGLTDTQYF.

V and J are TRBV9 and TRBJ2-7, with unresolved D. Trimming pared 0 bases from V and 0 bases from J, leaving 10 bases between. Germline V CDR1 and CDR2: SGDLS, YYNGEE. The length of the CDR3 is 15 residues. The CDR3 coding sequence is TGTGCCAGCAGCGTAGGAAAGGGCTACTCCTACGAGCAGTACTTC. Amino acids: CASSVGKGYSYEQYF. Filled out from reference TRBV9 and TRBJ2-7, the complete variable domain reads DSGVTQTPKHLITATGQRVTLRCSPRSGDLSVYWYQQSLDQGLQFLIQYYNGEERAKGNILERFSAQQFPDLHSELNLSSLELGDSALYFCASSVGKGYSYEQYFGPGTRLTVT.

The chain uses TRBV29-1 and TRBJ2-7; 12 bases align to TRBD2. V lost 7 bases to trimming and J lost 0 bases; unmatched junction nucleotides: 10. Per the germline V gene, CDR1 is SQVTM and CDR2 is ANQGSEA. The CDR3 contains 16 residues. CDR3 loop: CSALLAGGLSSYEQYF. The CDR3 DNA reads as TGCAGCGCCTTACTAGCGGGAGGCCTATCCTCCTACGAGCAGTACTTC.

Concerning this clone itself: One junction end does not reproduce the germline sequence, and a read error may be involved. V gene TRBV7-7 combines with J gene TRBJ2-2, with a weak D call TRBD1 (6 bases). CDR1 is SSHAT, CDR2 FNYEAQ, per germline (reference sequence). This CDR3 is 13 amino acids long. CDR3 in DNA: TGTGCTAGCAGCTCAACAGGGTCCGGGGAGCTGTTTTTT. Encoded protein: CASSSTGSGELFF.

The chain is built from TRBV6-5 and TRBJ1-2; D remains ambiguous. The germline V and J ends were trimmed by 6 bases and 2 bases, with 10 bases remaining between them. The germline V gene has CDR1 MNHEY and CDR2 SVGAGI. This CDR3 spans 13 amino acids. The CDR3 sequence: CASSLGGNYGYTF. As DNA, the CDR3 is TGTGCCAGCAGCCTGGGAGGAAACTATGGCTACACCTTC.

The chain recombines TRBV5-1 with TRBJ2-1; 8 bases agree with TRBD1. Germline values: CDR1 SGHRS, CDR2 YFSETQ. This CDR3 is built from 16 residues. With 0 bases clipped from V and 1 base from J, the junction kept 3 bases outside the gene matches. CDR3 coding DNA: TGCGCCAGCAGCTTGGGGACAGGGAAGTCCTACAATGAGCAGTTCTTC. This translates into CASSLGTGKSYNEQFF. The full variable domain, completed using reference TRBV5-1 and TRBJ2-1, is KAGVTQTPRYLIKTRGQQVTLSCSPISGHRSVSWYQQTPGQGLQFLFEYFSETQRNKGNFPGRFSGRQFSNSRSEMNVSTLELGDSALYLCASSLGTGKSYNEQFFGPGTRLTVL.

The V call is TRBV19, the J call TRBJ2-2, with D unclear. The CDR3 sequence is 14 residues long. Germline assignment: CDR1 LNHDA and CDR2 SQIVND (reference sequence). Trimming shortened V by 7 bases and J by 5 bases, and 14 bases separated the two germline ends. This CDR3 is CASNQMTSTGELFF. The CDR3 nucleotides are TGTGCCAGTAATCAGATGACCAGTACCGGGGAGCTGTTTTTT.

V usage is TRBV7-8 and J usage is TRBJ2-7; TRBD2 matches 11 bases. Germline V CDR1 and CDR2: SGHVS, FQNEAQ. Trimming at V came to 4 bases and at J to 4 bases, leaving 6 bases not matched to a gene. The CDR3 is 15 amino acids. CDR3: CASSSAGTSGYEQYF. The CDR3 DNA reads as TGTGCCAGCAGCTCCGCAGGGACTAGCGGTTACGAGCAGTACTTC.

This clone was seen only a few times. The chain is built from TRBV7-6 and TRBJ2-1, with 9 bases fitting TRBD1. Germline lookup yields CDR1 SGHVS and CDR2 FNYEAQ. The CDR3 consists of 16 residues. V lost 4 bases and J lost 7; bases outside the gene matches: 11. The CDR3 DNA follows: TGTGCCAGCAGCTCCAACCGGGACAGGGCTGGTAATGAGCAGTTCTTC. This translates into CASSSNRDRAGNEQFF.

The chain uses TRBV2 and TRBJ2-7; D gene ambiguous. The V end lost 3 bases, the J end lost 3 bases, and 12 bases lay between the germline ends. This CDR3 has 14 amino acids. Per the germline V gene, CDR1 is SNHLY and CDR2 is FYNNEI. In nucleotides, the CDR3 is TGTGCCAGCAGTGATTGGCTAGATAGCTACGAGCAGTACTTC. Its protein product is CASSDWLDSYEQYF.

This clone was seen only once. The chain recombines TRBV5-6 with TRBJ2-7; D is possibly TRBD2 (6 bases). V shed 0 bases and J shed 3 bases, with 7 bases lying between them. CDR3 size: 13 residues. Germline V gene lookup returns CDR1 SGHDT and CDR2 YYEEEE. The CDR3 coding sequence is TGTGCCAGCAGCTTGGGGGGACTCTACGAGCAGTACTTC. Translated, it gives CASSLGGLYEQYF.

The chain combines TRBV29-1 with TRBJ2-1; weak D call: TRBD2 (6 bases). Germline lookup yields CDR1 SQVTM and CDR2 ANQGSEA. V was trimmed by 6 bases and J by 7 bases, leaving 19 bases between them. The CDR3 loop spans 14 amino acids. The CDR3 DNA reads as TGCAGCGTCGGAGGGGCAATGGGAGATAATGAGCAGTTCTTC. Protein product: CSVGGAMGDNEQFF.

In the case of this clone: A clone one base away is much larger, so this may be a read error. Other DNA sequences of this sample code for an identical CDR3. V is TRBV27 and J is TRBJ2-2; no clear D. The CDR3 has 12 amino acids. CDR1 and CDR2 (germline): MNHEY, SMNVEV (reference sequence). Trimming cost V 5 bases and J 0 bases, with 1 base left between them. The CDR3 DNA reads TGTGCCAGCAGTCCGAACACCGGGGAGCTGTTTTTT. Its translation is CASSPNTGELFF.

The V call is TRBV4-1, the J call TRBJ1-5; TRBD1 matches 7 bases. The CDR3 has 15 amino acids. Germline lookup yields CDR1 MGHRA and CDR2 YSYEKL. J lost 0 bases, V lost 5 bases, and 4 bases had no gene match. CDR3 coding DNA: TGCGCCAGCAGCTACAGGGGCGATAGCAATCAGCCCCAGCATTTT. This sequence encodes CASSYRGDSNQPQHF.

The J gene is TRBJ2-1, the V gene TRBV4-1, with TRBD1 matching over 10 bases. V shed 2 bases and J 8 bases; nucleotides not matched to a gene: 6. CDR1 MGHRA and CDR2 YSYEKL come from the germline V gene. The CDR3 contains 15 residues. CDR3 DNA sequence: TGCGCCAGCAGCCAAAAGGGGACAGGGGTGGATGAGCAGTTCTTC. This codes for CASSQKGTGVDEQFF.

The chain joins TRBV10-2 to TRBJ2-7; D perhaps matches TRBD2 (6 bases). There are 14 residues in the CDR3. Trimming took 2 bases from V and 0 from J, leaving 8 bases between them. CDR1 and CDR2 (germline): WSHSY, SAAADI. CDR3 DNA sequence: TGCGCCAGCAGTGAGGGGCGGGGCTCCTACGAGCAGTACTTC. Translated, it gives CASSEGRGSYEQYF.

The chain recombines TRBV7-6 with TRBJ2-7; possible D gene TRBD2, 5 bases. Germline V gene data show CDR1 as SGHVS and CDR2 as FNYEAQ. The CDR3 length is 13 residues. Trimming stripped 4 bases from V and 3 bases from J, with 10 bases between. CDR3 bases: TGTGCCAGCAGCTCCGGGGAAAACTACGAGCAGTACTTC. Its translation is CASSSGENYEQYF. The full variable domain, completed using reference TRBV7-6 and TRBJ2-7, is GAGVSQSPRYKVTKRGQDVALRCDPISGHVSLYWYRQALGQGPEFLTYFNYEAQQDKSGLPNDRFSAERPEGSISTLTIQRTEQRDSAMYRCASSSGENYEQYFGPGTRLTVT.

This sequence joins TRBV7-9 and TRBJ2-7; the D gene could be TRBD1 or TRBD2 (6 bases each). The V gene's germline CDR1 is SEHNR and CDR2 FQNEAQ (reference sequence). The CDR3 extends over 14 amino acids. Deletions cut 7 bases from V and 4 bases from J, with 17 bases between. The CDR3 DNA reads as TGTGCCAGCACCGACTGGGGGGCTCCTTACGAGCAGTACTTC. This translates into CASTDWGAPYEQYF.